This T cell receptor beta chain derives from a study of cytomegalovirus exposure and HLA in healthy donors. A note on this clone: Its target is unknown.

The study ran its PCR with 60 Vbeta and 13 Jbeta primers. Using immunoSEQ multiplex PCR, the repertoire was profiled, and TCRdb retains in-frame clones only, with some absent. The sample lists 120,000 or so clones, more than 65% seen once, with more than 1.5% in the top ten. Findings and caveats of the study: A likely sequencing artifact accounted for one observed cluster of highly shared sequence variants. With later analysis, a missense DCLRE1C variant became linked to TCR beta V- and J-gene trimming. In an earlier analysis, productive rearrangement rates for most beta V segments clustered near 87% or 30%.

CDR1 SGHRS and CDR2 YFSETQ come from the germline V gene. With 4 bases clipped from V and 4 bases from J, the junction kept 4 bases outside the gene matches. This CDR3 has 14 residues. Specimen: PBMCs. The V and J genes are TRBV5-1 and TRBJ1-4; 7 bases map to TRBD1. This TCR derives from a man between 18 and 29 years old in good health and CMV-seronegative. CDR3 in amino acids: CASSRGQNNEKLFF. CDR3 bases: TGCGCCAGCAGCAGGGGACAGAATAATGAAAAACTGTTTTTT.